The 27 T cell receptor beta chains below come from one sample, sequenced in a study of blood T cell repertoires in COVID-19. Sequencing was performed with immunoSEQ multiplex PCR; in TCRdb, only in-frame clones are kept and a portion is missing. The repertoire holds almost 350,000 clones, with about 88% as singletons. Material: PBMCs or T cells enriched from blood (not recorded which). The receptors derive from a woman younger than 45 who had been exposed to COVID-19.

This sequence joins TRBV14 and TRBJ2-5; 9 bases agree with TRBD2. The CDR3 is 16 amino acids. The germline V gene encodes CDR1 SGHDN and CDR2 FVKESK. The J segment lost 5 bases and the V segment lost 4 bases, leaving 11 bases of the junction unmatched. CDR3: CASSPPGTSSRETQYF. Written as DNA, the CDR3 is TGTGCCAGCAGCCCTCCCGGGACTAGCAGTAGGGAGACCCAGTACTTC.

The rearrangement uses TRBV6-5 and TRBJ1-5; TRBD1 might be the D (6 bases). Trimming left V 5 bases short and J 4 bases short, with 12 bases between. The CDR3 consists of 14 residues. Per germline, CDR1 MNHEY and CDR2 SVGAGI. CDR3 sequence: CASSPGTSNQPQHF. The CDR3 nucleotides are TGTGCCAGCAGTCCCGGGACATCGAATCAGCCCCAGCATTTT.

This rearrangement joins TRBV27 to TRBJ2-3, with TRBD1 matching 11 bases. V was pared by 6 bases and J by 4 bases, with 3 bases of the junction left unmatched. Germline CDR1 reads MNHEY; CDR2 reads SMNVEV (reference sequence). This CDR3 region has 14 residues. Written as DNA, the CDR3 is TGTGCCAGCAGAGGACAGGGGGCCCCAGATACGCAGTATTTT. It specifies CASRGQGAPDTQYF.

This rearrangement joins TRBV6-1 to TRBJ1-6; unclear D gene. In germline, CDR1 is MNHNS, CDR2 SASEGT. V lost 1 base to trimming and J lost 1 base, with 8 bases between them. The CDR3 is made up of 16 amino acids. The CDR3 loop reads CASSEGEGSYNSPLHF. CDR3 bases: TGTGCCAGCAGTGAAGGAGAGGGTTCCTATAATTCACCCCTCCACTTT.

The rearrangement uses TRBV19 and TRBJ1-1, with D maybe TRBD1 (5 bases). Germline V gene sequence: CDR1 LNHDA, CDR2 SQIVND (reference sequence). V was trimmed by 5 bases and J by 0 bases, leaving 7 bases between them. The CDR3 runs to 13 residues. The CDR3, as DNA: TGTGCCAGTAGTCAGACAGTGAACACTGAAGCTTTCTTT. Residues: CASSQTVNTEAFF.

CDR3 protein: CANRQSYTGELFF. CDR3 nucleotides: TGTGCCAACCGACAGTCGTACACCGGGGAGCTGTTTTTT. The chain combines TRBV7-9 with TRBJ2-2; the D gene is possibly TRBD1 (5 bases). This CDR3 has 13 amino acids. V was pared by 10 bases and J by 3 bases, with 12 bases between. Germline loops: CDR1 SEHNR, CDR2 FQNEAQ (reference sequence).

The gene calls are TRBV7-9 and TRBJ1-5, with 8 bases fitting TRBD1. The CDR3 has 15 residues. The germline gives CDR1 SEHNR, CDR2 FQNEAQ (reference sequence). Germline trimming cut 3 bases from V and 2 bases from J; bases unmatched to any gene: 3. The CDR3 DNA reads as TGTGCCAGCAGCTTTACGACAGGGGGCAATCAGCCCCAGCATTTT. Translated, it gives CASSFTTGGNQPQHF.

The rearrangement uses TRBV28 and TRBJ2-7, with 10 bases that match TRBD1. The CDR3 sequence is 14 residues long. The junction had 2 bases not matched to a gene; V was cut back by 3 bases and J by 3 bases. Per the germline V gene, CDR1 is MDHEN and CDR2 is SYDVKM. The CDR3 region has the DNA TGTGCCAGCAGTTTGTGGGACAGGGGCTACGAGCAGTACTTC. It encodes CASSLWDRGYEQYF.

The V and J genes are TRBV9 and TRBJ2-1, with D possibly matching TRBD1 (5 bases). This CDR3 spans 14 amino acids. Trimming removed 0 bases from V and 6 bases from J, with 10 bases in between. Looked up from germline, CDR1 is SGDLS and CDR2 is YYNGEE. CDR3 bases: TGTGCCAGCAGCGTAGGCTGGGGCCCCAATGAGCAGTTCTTC. Amino acids: CASSVGWGPNEQFF. The variable domain in full, with the rest retrieved from reference TRBV9 and TRBJ2-1, is DSGVTQTPKHLITATGQRVTLRCSPRSGDLSVYWYQQSLDQGLQFLIQYYNGEERAKGNILERFSAQQFPDLHSELNLSSLELGDSALYFCASSVGWGPNEQFFGPGTRLTVL.

This chain uses TRBV4-2 with TRBJ2-3, with TRBD1 as a possible D gene (5 bases). Trimming removed 0 bases from V and 2 bases from J, with 12 bases in between. CDR3 length: 16 residues. The germline CDR1 and CDR2 sequences are LGHNA and YNFKEQ. For the CDR3, the DNA is TGTGCCAGCAGCCAAGATCGTGCAGGGAACACAGATACGCAGTATTTT. Protein product: CASSQDRAGNTDTQYF.

The chain has TRBV5-1 and TRBJ1-6, with D perhaps TRBD1 (5 bases). Trimming took off 0 bases at V and 9 bases at J, with 16 bases between the two ends. This CDR3 region has 16 residues. Germline-derived CDR1 and CDR2 are SGHRS and YFSETQ. This CDR3 reads CASSLGAREGFSPLHF. The CDR3 DNA reads as TGCGCCAGCAGCTTGGGGGCCAGGGAGGGCTTTTCACCCCTCCACTTT.

This clone was seen only once. This chain links TRBV5-6 with TRBJ2-7; 13 bases agree with TRBD2. The CDR3 covers 15 residues. The germline V gene encodes CDR1 SGHDT and CDR2 YYEEEE. The J segment lost 4 bases and the V segment lost 4 bases, leaving 5 bases of the junction unmatched. The CDR3 loop is CASSHWTSGRYEQYF. DNA for the CDR3: TGTGCCAGCAGCCACTGGACTAGCGGGAGATACGAGCAGTACTTC.

The chain carries TRBV15 and TRBJ2-1; 7 bases match TRBD2. The CDR3 loop spans 17 amino acids. The germline V gene has CDR1 LNHNV and CDR2 YYDKDF (reference sequence). The trim removed 0 bases at V and 6 bases at J, leaving 11 bases unmatched. CDR3 sequence (DNA): TGTGCCACCAGCAGAGATAACCTGGGGGAGGGGAGCAATGAGCAGTTCTTC. Translated, it gives CATSRDNLGEGSNEQFF.

V usage is TRBV30 and J usage is TRBJ2-1, with 7 nucleotides matching TRBD2. Germline V gene data show CDR1 as GTSNPN and CDR2 as SVGIG (reference sequence). This CDR3 is built from 17 residues. With V trimmed by 3 bases and J by 6 bases, 17 bases remained unmatched. The CDR3 nucleotides read TGTGCCTGGAGGAGTGGATTGACTAGCTCCGTCGTCAATGAGCAGTTCTTC. Translated, it gives CAWRSGLTSSVVNEQFF.

The V and J genes are TRBV19 and TRBJ1-6; D gene unclear. CDR3 length: 13 residues. The germline V gene encodes CDR1 LNHDA and CDR2 SQIVND (reference sequence). Deletions cut 7 bases from V and 4 bases from J, with 8 bases between. In DNA form, the CDR3 reads TGTGCCAGTACCCACTCGTATAATTCACCCCTCCACTTT. Translation: CASTHSYNSPLHF. The full variable domain, with the rest looked up from reference TRBV19 and TRBJ1-6, is DGGITQSPKYLFRKEGQNVTLSCEQNLNHDAMYWYRQDPGQGLRLIYYSQIVNDFQKGDIAEGYSVSREKKESFPLTVTSAQKNPTAFYLCASTHSYNSPLHFGNGTRLTVT.

J is TRBJ2-7 and V is TRBV13; TRBD2 is a possible D gene (6 bases). Germline loops: CDR1 PRHDT, CDR2 FYEKMQ (reference sequence). Deletions cut 5 bases from V and 6 bases from J, with 17 bases between. CDR3 size: 14 residues. This CDR3 is CASSRYNKAGEQYF. Written as DNA, the CDR3 is TGTGCCAGCAGCAGATACAATAAAGCGGGCGAGCAGTACTTC.

J is TRBJ2-7 and V is TRBV9; the D is unclear. With 2 bases removed from V and 5 bases from J, the gap between germline ends came to 11 bases. The CDR3 loop spans 13 amino acids. Per germline, CDR1 SGDLS and CDR2 YYNGEE. CDR3 sequence (DNA): TGTGCCAGCAGCGTGGGTGAGGTCCACGAGCAGTACTTC. Translating it yields CASSVGEVHEQYF.

This clone was found once. The chain employs TRBV28 and TRBJ2-7; tentatively, D is TRBD1 (6 bases). Trimming removed 1 base from V and 0 bases from J, with 13 bases in between. CDR3 length: 16 amino acids. Per germline, CDR1 MDHEN and CDR2 SYDVKM. In DNA form, the CDR3 reads TGTGCCAGCAGTTTATTCGACAGGAGATACTCCTACGAGCAGTACTTC. Its translation: CASSLFDRRYSYEQYF.

This chain joins TRBV19 and TRBJ1-5, with D possibly being TRBD1 (5 bases). In germline, CDR1 is LNHDA, CDR2 SQIVND (reference sequence). CDR3 size: 17 residues. The ends were cut back, 3 bases at V and 3 bases at J, with 18 bases in the middle. The CDR3 loop is CASSILAQGGPNQPQHF. The CDR3 DNA is TGTGCCAGTAGTATTCTTGCGCAGGGCGGCCCCAATCAGCCCCAGCATTTT.

This clone has just one count. This rearrangement joins TRBV2 to TRBJ1-1; D is unclear. Trimming left V 1 base short and J 0 bases short, with 18 bases between. The CDR3 consists of 18 residues. Germline V gene lookup returns CDR1 SNHLY and CDR2 FYNNEI. CDR3 DNA: TGTGCCAGCAGTGAAGTCGAGCTAGGGCGGGGTATGAACACTGAAGCTTTCTTT. It specifies CASSEVELGRGMNTEAFF.

The chain joins TRBV13 to TRBJ2-2; D remains ambiguous. The V and J ends lost 1 base and 6 bases respectively, with 12 bases between them. The CDR3 runs 15 residues. Germline lookup yields CDR1 PRHDT and CDR2 FYEKMQ (reference sequence). The CDR3 coding sequence is TGTGCCAGCAGCTTAGAAGCGCTAGATTCCGGGGAGCTGTTTTTT. Its translation: CASSLEALDSGELFF.

V gene TRBV18 combines with J gene TRBJ1-2, with D perhaps matching TRBD1 (5 bases). V gave up 1 base and J gave up 6 bases, with 6 bases separating them. The germline V gene has CDR1 KGHSH and CDR2 LQKENI. This CDR3 contains 12 residues. CDR3 region: CASSPQQDGYTF. DNA for the CDR3: TGTGCCAGCTCACCACAACAGGATGGCTACACCTTC.

This chain uses TRBV5-1 with TRBJ2-1; 16 nucleotides align to TRBD2. The ends lost 0 bases at V and 5 bases at J; junction bases unmatched: 8. The CDR3 runs to 19 residues. CDR1 and CDR2 (germline): SGHRS, YFSETQ. The CDR3 region is CASSLGGLAGGPLNNEQFF. The CDR3 nucleotides read TGCGCCAGCAGCTTGGGGGGACTAGCGGGAGGGCCTTTGAACAATGAGCAGTTCTTC.

The genes are TRBV5-5 and TRBJ2-1; tentative D call: TRBD2 (6 bases). The CDR3 length is 16 residues. Deletions cut 3 bases from V and 2 bases from J, with 15 bases between. The germline CDR1 and CDR2 sequences are SGHKS and YYEKEE (reference sequence). The CDR3 protein is CASSWGGNSAYNEQFF. CDR3 in DNA: TGTGCCAGCAGCTGGGGAGGAAATTCGGCCTACAATGAGCAGTTCTTC.

The V and J genes are TRBV28 and TRBJ1-2; 7 bases line up with TRBD1. The V gene's germline CDR1 is MDHEN and CDR2 SYDVKM. The CDR3 is 16 residues long. With V trimmed by 4 bases and J by 2 bases, 10 bases remained unmatched. The CDR3 region has the DNA TGTGCCAGCAGTTCGGGGGGGACAGCCCGAAACTATGGCTACACCTTC. Protein: CASSSGGTARNYGYTF.

The chain has TRBV27 and TRBJ2-5; D gene uncertain. V was pared by 0 bases and J by 5 bases, with 7 bases between. The CDR3 extends over 13 amino acids. The germline gives CDR1 MNHEY, CDR2 SMNVEV (reference sequence). The DNA of the CDR3 is TGTGCCAGCAGTTTATCGAGTTGGGAGACCCAGTACTTC. Its protein product is CASSLSSWETQYF.

In DNA, the CDR3 is TGTGCCAGCAGCCACGGGACAGGGCAAGAGACCCAGTACTTC. Protein product: CASSHGTGQETQYF. The rearrangement uses TRBV11-1 and TRBJ2-5; 9 bases align to TRBD1. V gave up 5 bases and J gave up 2 bases; unmatched junction bases: 3. The germline V gene encodes CDR1 SGHAT and CDR2 FQDESV (reference sequence). CDR3 size: 14 residues.